This TCR beta chain was captured in a study of human T cells and chemical hapten exposure. Study details: Per-sample TCR yield variation was attributed mainly to small pooled library volume differences.

The study's library attached unique molecular identifiers to single cDNA molecules. Each CDR3 protein gets one entry after TCRdb re-called the RACE reads with MiXCR. The data show some 60,000 distinct CDR3 sequences, roughly an eighth seen once. The germline V gene encodes CDR1 SQVTM and CDR2 ANQGSEA. This CDR3 has 12 amino acids. Trimming removed 7 bases at V and 9 bases at J, with 19 bases between. Noted time point: patch test 3, about 24 weeks after DPC sensitization. Treatment defined: therapeutic diphenylcyclopropenone sensitization with weekly scalp DPC. This clonotype was seen a handful of times.

This sample comprised whole blood, obtained in connection with sensitization to the hapten diphenylcyclopropenone (DPC). The chain links TRBV29-1 to TRBJ2-7; D is uncertain. The origin of this receptor is a man aged 25 to 40 with alopecia areata. Some clones in this sample may be carry-over from other donors' samples. This chain's CDR3 is CSAYNSAFGQYF. The CDR3, as DNA: TGCAGCGCCTACAACAGTGCCTTTGGGCAGTACTTC.